This T cell receptor beta chain was captured by sequencing in a study of T cell responses to AZD1222 COVID-19 vaccine. Germline CDR1 is WSHSY and CDR2 is SAAADI. V was pared by 2 bases and J by 4 bases, with 11 bases between. The CDR3 totals 14 residues. Assay used: immunoSEQ multiplex PCR; TCRdb lists only in-frame clones, some missing. In the table there are about 140,000 clones, 85% to 95% of which are singletons. The source was peripheral blood, collected on day 0 of AZD1222 vaccination. The clonotype comes from an adult in good health. The V and J genes are TRBV10-2 and TRBJ1-2; possibly TRBD1 for D (6 bases). The CDR3 DNA is TGCGCCAGCAGTGAGACTGGACAGAGCTATGGCTACACCTTC. Translating it yields CASSETGQSYGYTF.